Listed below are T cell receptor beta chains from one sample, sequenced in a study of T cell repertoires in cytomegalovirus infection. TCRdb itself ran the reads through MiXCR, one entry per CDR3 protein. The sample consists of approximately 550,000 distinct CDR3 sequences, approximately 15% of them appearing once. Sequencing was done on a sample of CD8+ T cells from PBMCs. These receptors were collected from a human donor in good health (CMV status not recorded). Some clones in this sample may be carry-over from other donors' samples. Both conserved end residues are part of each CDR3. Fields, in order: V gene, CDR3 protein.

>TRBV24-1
CATSDLGSGSYNEQFF
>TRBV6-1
CASASPGETQYF
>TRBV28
CASLIWDRGRIEAFF
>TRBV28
CASRSGTGGGNEKLFF
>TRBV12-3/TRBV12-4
CASRRGLGANVLTF
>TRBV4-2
CASTLNPGGPNEQFF
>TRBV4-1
CASSQDIGPLHF
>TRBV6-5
CASSYSPYVGQTNYGYTF
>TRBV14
CASSQLRQNNEQFF
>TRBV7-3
CASSQTAREREVSYNEQFF
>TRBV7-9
CASSHSRTGLAKNIQYF
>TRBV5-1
CASSNGQGEVFHYEQYF
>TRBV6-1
CASRGLAGGSYNEQFF
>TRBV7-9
CASSITSNNEQFF
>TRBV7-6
CASSLVYSGTGEQYF
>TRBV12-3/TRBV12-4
CASSLGQGWGDSNQPQHF
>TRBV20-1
CSASMLLLAREQYF
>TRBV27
CASSLIPCQVEQFF
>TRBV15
CATSRDRGGADGYTF
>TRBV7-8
CASSLAGGRADEQFF
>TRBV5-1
CASSVPRTGELFF
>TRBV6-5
CASSYPGQGRSEQYF
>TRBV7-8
CASSQPDGMNTEAFF
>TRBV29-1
CSALGLEAFF
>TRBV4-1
CASSQDQEVLNTEAFF
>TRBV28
CASSFLAGGPEGETQYF
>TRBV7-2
CASSLNTGGASTDTQYF
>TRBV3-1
CASSPDPSQGWYYGYTF
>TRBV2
CASSPLAGVTMDEQFF
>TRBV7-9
CASSFPSGGPTDTQYF
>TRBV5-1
CASRPGRGGAEVGNTGELFF
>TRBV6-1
CASRSSGTDKETQYF
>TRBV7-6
CASSLALLGSSSSYNEQFF
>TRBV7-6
CASSPLGRAQYF
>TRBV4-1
CASSLRDGVNTGELFF
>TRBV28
CASRRSDSGVGDEKFF
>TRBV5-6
CASSLEGRGWTEAFF
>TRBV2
CASSEGLAGNTIYF
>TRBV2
CASSSLHPGTSGSGTYNEQFF
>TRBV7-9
CASSLNQGSGELFF
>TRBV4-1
CASSQGTSGSLYEQFF
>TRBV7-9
CASSLAEGLDYFASSGNTIYF
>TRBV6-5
CASSYGEMAFF
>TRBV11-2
CASSFWEGQHLATPQNTNTGELFF
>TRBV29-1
CSVAGNEGGYTF
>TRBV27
CASSRVYSYEQYF